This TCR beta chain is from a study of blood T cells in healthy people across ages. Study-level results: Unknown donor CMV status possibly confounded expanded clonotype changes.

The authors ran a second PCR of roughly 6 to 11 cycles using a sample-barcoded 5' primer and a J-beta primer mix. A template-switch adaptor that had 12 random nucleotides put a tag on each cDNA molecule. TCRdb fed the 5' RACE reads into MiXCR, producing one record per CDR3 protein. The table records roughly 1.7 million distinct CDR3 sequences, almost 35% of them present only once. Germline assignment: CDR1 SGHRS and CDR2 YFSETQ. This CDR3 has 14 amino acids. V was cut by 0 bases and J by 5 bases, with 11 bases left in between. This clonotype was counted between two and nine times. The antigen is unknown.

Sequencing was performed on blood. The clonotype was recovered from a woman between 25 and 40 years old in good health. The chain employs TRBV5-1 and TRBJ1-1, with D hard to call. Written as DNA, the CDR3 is TGCGCCAGCAGCTTGGAGGGAACTTGGACTGAAGCTTTCTTT. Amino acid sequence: CASSLEGTWTEAFF.